These 2 T cell receptor beta chains originate from one sample sequenced in a study of metastatic and nonmetastatic thyroid tumors. With MiXCR, TCRdb called clones anew from the PCR reads. This sample has some 33,000 clones; more than 10% occur once, and the top ten carry approximately 15%. All patients were treatment-naive before thyroid surgery. Sequenced material: blood. The receptor source for this set is a female donor with papillary thyroid cancer or a benign thyroid nodule (not recorded which). Some clones in this sample may be carry-over from other donors' samples.

This clone was found many times. The chain combines TRBV4-1 with TRBJ2-2; D remains ambiguous. Germline lookup yields CDR1 MGHRA and CDR2 YSYEKL. The CDR3 runs to 12 residues. Trimming pared 3 bases from V and 6 bases from J, leaving 5 bases between. The CDR3 nucleotides are TGCGCCAGCAGCCACTACTCCGGGGAGCTGTTTTTT. This gives the protein CASSHYSGELFF.

Ten or more counts support this clone. CDR3: CSSGQESHETQYF. The CDR3 nucleotides read TGCAGCTCGGGACAGGAGTCCCACGAGACCCAGTACTTC. The rearrangement uses TRBV29-1 and TRBJ2-5; 8 bases agree with TRBD1. Germline CDR1 SQVTM, CDR2 ANQGSEA. CDR3 length: 13 residues. V trimming: 8 bases; J trimming: 5 bases; junction bases outside the gene matches: 10. Complete variable domain (other parts from reference TRBV29-1 and TRBJ2-5): SAVISQKPSRDICQRGTSLTIQCQVDSQVTMMFWYRQQPGQSLTLIATANQGSEATYESGFVIDKFPISRPNLTFSTLTVSNMSPEDSSIYLCSSGQESHETQYFGPGTRLLVL.